The rows below give T cell receptor beta chains drawn from one sample of a study of shared clonotypes between healthy human individuals. The protocol was immunoSEQ multiplex PCR, while the TCRdb copy is restricted to in-frame clones and leaves out a portion. The sample comprises fewer than 1.8 million clones, 98% of which are singletons, and approximately 0.4% rests with the top ten. The sequenced sample consisted of naive CD4+ T cells sorted from blood. These receptors were collected from a young man in good health. Each CDR3 is given with its conserved first and last residue. The D gene is left open where the match is weak. Clone sizes are given selectively: once, few, many, or a class where the clone is expanded.

CDR3 protein	CDR3 DNA	J gene	CDR3 length	D gene	clone size	V gene
CASSSSVNTEAFF	TGTGCCAGCAGCAGCAGTGTAAACACTGAAGCTTTCTTT	TRBJ1-1	13	NA	NA	TRBV14
CASSQAGQGDEKLFF	TGCGCCAGCAGCCAAGCGGGACAGGGGGATGAAAAACTGTTTTTT	TRBJ1-4	15	TRBD1	NA	TRBV4-3
CASSPGLNTEAFF	TGTGCCAGCTCACCAGGGCTGAACACTGAAGCTTTCTTT	TRBJ1-1	13	NA	once	TRBV18
CASRVRPAYNEQFF	TGTGCCAGCAGGGTGCGCCCTGCCTACAATGAGCAGTTCTTC	TRBJ2-1	14	NA	NA	TRBV7-8
CASSRSSGTSSFNEQFF	TGTGCCAGCAGTCGTTCATCGGGGACTAGCTCTTTCAATGAGCAGTTCTTC	TRBJ2-1	17	TRBD2	NA	TRBV27
CATRQGLAGELFF	TGTGCCACCAGACAGGGGTTGGCCGGGGAGCTGTTTTTT	TRBJ2-2	13	TRBD1	once	TRBV10-3
CASSFKGPGELFF	TGCGCCAGCAGCTTCAAGGGGCCCGGGGAGCTGTTTTTT	TRBJ2-2	13	NA	NA	TRBV5-1
CASSALAGGSYEQYF	TGTGCCAGCAGTGCACTAGCGGGAGGATCCTACGAGCAGTACTTC	TRBJ2-7	15	TRBD2	NA	TRBV6-1
CASSGQGGTHLNEQFF	TGTGCCAGCAGTGGGCAAGGGGGGACCCATCTTAATGAGCAGTTCTTC	TRBJ2-1	16	NA	NA	TRBV9
CASCVPGTKEAFF	TGTGCCAGCTGTGTCCCCGGGACCAAAGAGGCTTTCTTT	TRBJ1-1	13	NA	NA	TRBV28
CAKQGWHRLTYEQYF	TGTGCCAAGCAGGGGTGGCATCGCCTTACCTACGAGCAGTACTTC	TRBJ2-7	15	NA	NA	TRBV21-1
CASSQAGTGNYGYTF	TGCGCCAGCAGCCAAGCCGGGACAGGGAACTATGGCTACACCTTC	TRBJ1-2	15	TRBD1	NA	TRBV4-1
CASSLKHPYEQYF	TGTGCCAGCAGCTTAAAACACCCCTACGAGCAGTACTTC	TRBJ2-7	13	NA	NA	TRBV7-8
CASSSSHWREGYNEQFF	TGTGCCAGCAGCTCTTCTCACTGGCGGGAGGGCTACAATGAGCAGTTCTTC	TRBJ2-1	17	TRBD2	once	TRBV11-3
CASGTGLAVTANTGELFF	TGTGCTAGTGGAACGGGACTAGCGGTTACCGCGAACACCGGGGAGCTGTTTTTT	TRBJ2-2	18	TRBD2	NA	TRBV12-5
CASRHSNSGANVLTF	TGTGCCAGCAGGCACTCCAACTCTGGGGCCAACGTCCTGACTTTC	TRBJ2-6	15	NA	once	TRBV6-4
CASTMADARSYTF	TGTGCCAGTACAATGGCAGACGCGAGGAGCTACACCTTC	TRBJ1-2	13	NA	NA	TRBV19
CASSLGPGPGANVLTF	TGTGCCAGCAGCTTGGGCCCGGGCCCTGGGGCCAACGTCCTGACTTTC	TRBJ2-6	16	NA	NA	TRBV7-6
CASSLRYVGFGYTF	TGTGCCAGCAGCTTAAGGTATGTTGGGTTCGGCTACACCTTC	TRBJ1-2	14	NA	NA	TRBV7-9
CSVSPATNEKLFF	TGCAGCGTTTCCCCGGCAACTAATGAAAAACTGTTTTTT	TRBJ1-4	13	NA	NA	TRBV29-1
CASSLTTTTNEKLFF	TGTGCCAGCAGCTTGACGACAACCACTAATGAAAAACTGTTTTTT	TRBJ1-4	15	NA	NA	TRBV5-4
CASRAGSLYEQYF	TGTGCCAGCAGGGCAGGATCCCTCTACGAGCAGTACTTC	TRBJ2-7	13	NA	NA	TRBV6-1
CASSPIQSSYEQYF	TGTGCCAGCTCACCAATTCAGTCCTCCTACGAGCAGTACTTC	TRBJ2-7	14	NA	NA	TRBV18
CASSFAGELFF	TGTGCCAGCAGCTTTGCAGGGGAGCTGTTTTTT	TRBJ2-2	11	NA	NA	TRBV7-9
CASSPTSGRAVETQYF	TGTGCCAGCAGCCCTACTAGCGGGAGGGCCGTTGAGACCCAGTACTTC	TRBJ2-5	16	TRBD2	NA	TRBV9
CASSIRTGHWDGYGYTF	TGCGCCAGCAGCATTAGGACAGGTCACTGGGACGGCTATGGCTACACCTTC	TRBJ1-2	17	TRBD1	NA	TRBV5-1
CASSQDPQGKNEKLFF	TGTGCCAGCAGCCAAGATCCGCAGGGAAAGAATGAAAAACTGTTTTTT	TRBJ1-4	16	NA	NA	TRBV4-2
CASSGYGGLGLAGGGSYNEQFF	TGTGCCAGCAGCGGTTATGGGGGATTAGGACTAGCGGGAGGAGGGTCCTACAATGAGCAGTTCTTC	TRBJ2-1	22	TRBD2	NA	TRBV7-8
CASSLSSSGRGYEQYF	TGTGCCAGCAGCTTAAGCTCCAGCGGGAGGGGGTACGAGCAGTACTTC	TRBJ2-7	16	TRBD2	NA	TRBV11-2
CASSPSGNQPQHF	TGTGCCAGCTCACCCTCAGGTAATCAGCCCCAGCATTTT	TRBJ1-5	13	NA	NA	TRBV18
CASSPPSGRTLGELFF	TGTGCCAGCTCACCACCTAGCGGGAGGACCCTCGGGGAGCTGTTTTTT	TRBJ2-2	16	TRBD2	NA	TRBV18
CASSSGYSNEQFF	TGTGCCAGCAGTAGCGGGTATTCCAATGAGCAGTTCTTC	TRBJ2-1	13	NA	NA	TRBV6-5
CASSLPGAGGYTF	TGTGCCAGCAGCTTGCCCGGGGCTGGCGGCTACACCTTC	TRBJ1-2	13	NA	NA	TRBV5-6
CASSPTSTGELFF	TGTGCCAGCTCACCTACGAGCACCGGGGAGCTGTTTTTT	TRBJ2-2	13	NA	once	TRBV18
CASSPQAANTEAFF	TGTGCCAGCTCACCACAAGCAGCTAACACTGAAGCTTTCTTT	TRBJ1-1	14	NA	NA	TRBV18
CASSTPLAPQHF	TGTGCCAGTAGTACCCCGCTTGCGCCCCAGCATTTT	TRBJ1-5	12	NA	NA	TRBV19
CASSRDRVVGEQYF	TGTGCCAGCAGTCGGGACAGGGTAGTGGGAGAGCAGTACTTC	TRBJ2-7	14	TRBD1	NA	TRBV28
CASSLRVPYEQYF	TGTGCCAGCAGTTTAAGGGTTCCCTACGAGCAGTACTTC	TRBJ2-7	13	NA	NA	TRBV27
CASSPPRGVAVYNEQFF	TGTGCCAGCTCACCCCCCCGGGGGGTAGCGGTCTACAATGAGCAGTTCTTC	TRBJ2-1	17	TRBD2	NA	TRBV18
CASSLTTGRSFYEQYF	TGTGCCAGCAGTTTAACAACAGGGAGAAGCTTTTACGAGCAGTACTTC	TRBJ2-7	16	NA	NA	TRBV28
CASSIVREGEQFF	TGTGCCAGTAGTATAGTACGGGAGGGTGAGCAGTTCTTC	TRBJ2-1	13	TRBD2	NA	TRBV19
CASNPMKARSYEQYF	TGTGCCAGCAACCCCATGAAGGCCAGGTCCTACGAGCAGTACTTC	TRBJ2-7	15	NA	NA	TRBV2
CASRDTGGPSDTQYF	TGTGCCAGCAGGGATACGGGAGGGCCCTCAGATACGCAGTATTTT	TRBJ2-3	15	TRBD2	NA	TRBV7-9
CASSSPDGSGNEQFF	TGTGCCAGCAGTTCCCCGGATGGATCGGGGAATGAGCAGTTCTTC	TRBJ2-1	15	NA	NA	TRBV6-6
CASSVDGGSDTQYF	TGTGCCAGCAGCGTAGATGGCGGATCAGATACGCAGTATTTT	TRBJ2-3	14	NA	NA	TRBV9
CSVEEGRAPFSPQYF	TGCAGCGTTGAAGAGGGCAGGGCACCGTTTTCACCTCAGTATTTT	TRBJ2-3	15	NA	once	TRBV29-1
CASRDQDRPNQPQHF	TGTGCCAGTAGGGACCAGGACAGGCCTAATCAGCCCCAGCATTTT	TRBJ1-5	15	TRBD1	NA	TRBV19
CASSRLAGIYNEQFF	TGTGCCAGCAGCCGTTTAGCGGGGATATACAATGAGCAGTTCTTC	TRBJ2-1	15	TRBD2	NA	TRBV14
CASSRGTGDGETQYF	TGCGCCAGCAGCCGCGGGACAGGGGATGGAGAGACCCAGTACTTC	TRBJ2-5	15	TRBD1	NA	TRBV5-1
CASNSGSTTNEQFF	TGTGCCAGCAATAGCGGGAGCACTACCAATGAGCAGTTCTTC	TRBJ2-1	14	TRBD2	NA	TRBV14
CASRGLAGEAAGELFF	TGTGCCAGCAGAGGACTAGCGGGAGAGGCCGCCGGGGAGCTGTTTTTT	TRBJ2-2	16	TRBD2	NA	TRBV9
CASSFSGIQETQYF	TGTGCTAGCAGCTTTTCCGGGATACAAGAGACCCAGTACTTC	TRBJ2-5	14	NA	NA	TRBV7-7
CASSSHGYTGELFF	TGTGCCAGCAGCTCCCATGGTTACACCGGGGAGCTGTTTTTT	TRBJ2-2	14	NA	NA	TRBV7-3
CASSYGGGYGYTF	TGTGCCAGCAGCTACGGCGGGGGTTATGGCTACACCTTC	TRBJ1-2	13	NA	NA	TRBV7-2